The rows below give T cell receptor beta chains drawn from one sample of a study of PD-1 blockade in classical Hodgkin lymphoma. Method: immunoSEQ multiplex PCR; TCRdb's copy keeps in-frame clones and lacks some. The table lists approximately 13,000 clones, roughly 77% of them singletons. The sample was peripheral blood mononuclear cells (PBMCs), taken at baseline. These receptors were obtained from a human donor with classical Hodgkin lymphoma. Each CDR3 is given with its conserved first and last residue. D genes are given only for firm matches. Clone size, where shown, is once, few, many, or a class for clones that have expanded.

d_call: NA
cdr3_length: 12
clone_size: NA
v_call: TRBV6-8
j_call: TRBJ2-1
cdr3_nt: TGTGCCAGCAGTTACGGCCGGGTTGAGCAGTTCTTC
cdr3_aa: CASSYGRVEQFF

d_call: NA
cdr3_length: 14
clone_size: NA
v_call: TRBV19
j_call: TRBJ1-4
cdr3_nt: TGTGCCACTTTAGGATCTGCAACTAATGAAAAACTGTTTTTT
cdr3_aa: CATLGSATNEKLFF

d_call: TRBD1
cdr3_length: 16
clone_size: NA
v_call: TRBV29-1
j_call: TRBJ2-6
cdr3_nt: TGCAGCGTTGTAGGCAGGGGGACGTGGGGGGCCAACGTCCTGACTTTC
cdr3_aa: CSVVGRGTWGANVLTF

d_call: NA
cdr3_length: 13
clone_size: NA
v_call: TRBV29-1
j_call: TRBJ1-2
cdr3_nt: TGCAGCGCCATTCCACAGGCGGGAGGCGGCTACACCTTC
cdr3_aa: CSAIPQAGGGYTF

d_call: NA
cdr3_length: 8
clone_size: NA
v_call: TRBV29-1
j_call: TRBJ1-1
cdr3_nt: TGCAGCGTTCCTGGGGCTTTCTTT
cdr3_aa: CSVPGAFF

d_call: NA
cdr3_length: 14
clone_size: NA
v_call: TRBV6-5
j_call: TRBJ1-5
cdr3_nt: TGTGCCAGCAGTACAGGGAGTAGCAATCAGCCCCAGCATTTT
cdr3_aa: CASSTGSSNQPQHF

d_call: NA
cdr3_length: 13
clone_size: NA
v_call: TRBV2
j_call: TRBJ2-5
cdr3_nt: TGTGCCGGCGGGGTTCTGTACCAAGAGACCCAGTACTTC
cdr3_aa: CAGGVLYQETQYF

d_call: NA
cdr3_length: 16
clone_size: NA
v_call: TRBV4-3
j_call: TRBJ2-1
cdr3_nt: TGCGCCAGCAGCCAGGGGGGGGCGCGTTCAGGGGATGAGCAGTTCTTC
cdr3_aa: CASSQGGARSGDEQFF

d_call: NA
cdr3_length: 14
clone_size: few
v_call: TRBV28
j_call: TRBJ2-7
cdr3_nt: TGTGCCAGCAGTTTACTGCGCAGTAACCACGAGCAGTACTTC
cdr3_aa: CASSLLRSNHEQYF

d_call: NA
cdr3_length: 16
clone_size: few
v_call: TRBV5-1
j_call: TRBJ1-6
cdr3_nt: TGCGCCAGCAGACAGGACCTGGCGAGGGGGAATTCACCCCTCCACTTT
cdr3_aa: CASRQDLARGNSPLHF

d_call: NA
cdr3_length: 15
clone_size: NA
v_call: TRBV6-5
j_call: TRBJ1-6
cdr3_nt: TGTGCCAGCAGTTATGCGTGGGACGGGGTTTCACCCCTCCACTTT
cdr3_aa: CASSYAWDGVSPLHF

d_call: NA
cdr3_length: 13
clone_size: NA
v_call: TRBV18
j_call: TRBJ2-2
cdr3_nt: TGTGCCAGCTCACAACAAAACACCGGGGAGCTGTTTTTT
cdr3_aa: CASSQQNTGELFF

d_call: TRBD1
cdr3_length: 16
clone_size: few
v_call: TRBV5-4
j_call: TRBJ1-2
cdr3_nt: TGTGCCAGCTGGGGGCGGACAGGTGACTTCGTCTATGGCTACACCTTC
cdr3_aa: CASWGRTGDFVYGYTF

d_call: TRBD1
cdr3_length: 15
clone_size: NA
v_call: TRBV5-4
j_call: TRBJ1-1
cdr3_nt: TGTGCCAGCAGCTTTACCGGGACAGGGGGTTCTGAAGCTTTCTTT
cdr3_aa: CASSFTGTGGSEAFF

d_call: NA
cdr3_length: 13
clone_size: NA
v_call: TRBV6-1
j_call: TRBJ2-1
cdr3_nt: TGTGCCAGCAGACCGCCAGCTTACAATGAGCAGTTCTTC
cdr3_aa: CASRPPAYNEQFF

d_call: NA
cdr3_length: 14
clone_size: NA
v_call: TRBV6-5
j_call: TRBJ2-1
cdr3_nt: TGTGCCAGCAGTGCCGTAAGGGGGGCAAATGAGCAGTTCTTC
cdr3_aa: CASSAVRGANEQFF

d_call: NA
cdr3_length: 19
clone_size: NA
v_call: TRBV28
j_call: TRBJ2-1
cdr3_nt: TGTGCCAGCAGTTTATTCAGTGTTAGGGGGGGCGTAGAGCACAATGAGCAGTTCTTC
cdr3_aa: CASSLFSVRGGVEHNEQFF

d_call: NA
cdr3_length: 17
clone_size: NA
v_call: TRBV5-5
j_call: TRBJ1-5
cdr3_nt: TGTGCCAGCAGCTCCGGGTTAGGGCGTGGGATGCGCCAGCCCCAGCATTTT
cdr3_aa: CASSSGLGRGMRQPQHF

d_call: NA
cdr3_length: 14
clone_size: NA
v_call: TRBV4-2
j_call: TRBJ1-1
cdr3_nt: TGTGCCAGCAGCCAAGATGGATCCAACACTGAAGCTTTCTTT
cdr3_aa: CASSQDGSNTEAFF

d_call: TRBD1
cdr3_length: 15
clone_size: NA
v_call: TRBV6-1
j_call: TRBJ1-4
cdr3_nt: TGTGCCAGCAGTGAAGGACAGGGGGAATTTGAAAAACTGTTTTTT
cdr3_aa: CASSEGQGEFEKLFF

d_call: NA
cdr3_length: 14
clone_size: NA
v_call: TRBV28
j_call: TRBJ1-4
cdr3_nt: TGTGCCAGCAGTTTAACTGGGGTTGGCGAAAAACTGTTTTTT
cdr3_aa: CASSLTGVGEKLFF

d_call: TRBD2
cdr3_length: 15
clone_size: NA
v_call: TRBV5-4
j_call: TRBJ2-1
cdr3_nt: TGTGCCAGCAGCTTGCTAGCGGCGCCCTACAATGAGCAGTTCTTC
cdr3_aa: CASSLLAAPYNEQFF

d_call: NA
cdr3_length: 13
clone_size: few
v_call: TRBV28
j_call: TRBJ2-3
cdr3_nt: TGTGCCAGCAGTCCTGGGACTCCTCCTACGCAGTATTTT
cdr3_aa: CASSPGTPPTQYF

d_call: TRBD1
cdr3_length: 15
clone_size: NA
v_call: TRBV18
j_call: TRBJ2-5
cdr3_nt: TGTGCCAGCTCGCCCACAGGGGGCGCGAGGGAGACCCAGTACTTC
cdr3_aa: CASSPTGGARETQYF

d_call: NA
cdr3_length: 15
clone_size: NA
v_call: TRBV30
j_call: TRBJ2-1
cdr3_nt: TGTGCCTGGAGTCGGCAGGGGAGCTCCTACAATGAGCAGTTCTTC
cdr3_aa: CAWSRQGSSYNEQFF

d_call: NA
cdr3_length: 12
clone_size: NA
v_call: TRBV5-1
j_call: TRBJ1-2
cdr3_nt: TGCGCCAGCAGCGATAACAGGGCTGGCTACACCTTC
cdr3_aa: CASSDNRAGYTF

d_call: NA
cdr3_length: 15
clone_size: NA
v_call: TRBV19
j_call: TRBJ1-2
cdr3_nt: TGTGCCAGTACGCGGGTGGGAGAGTTTAACTATGGCTACACCTTC
cdr3_aa: CASTRVGEFNYGYTF